This TCR beta chain derives from a study of liver allograft versus peripheral blood T cells. Study information: A comparison was made between T cell receptor repertoires in transplanted livers and those in recipients' peripheral blood.

CDR3 length: 15 residues. V dropped 4 bases and J dropped 1 base, with 13 bases sitting between them. The V gene's germline CDR1 is KGHSH and CDR2 LQKENI. Findings of the study overall: Liver allograft repertoires of T cell receptors reportedly diverged from peripheral blood repertoires.

One entry per CDR3 protein results from TCRdb running MiXCR on the reads. The table includes fewer than 11,000 distinct CDR3 sequences, about 18% detected once. By share, this clonotype ranks as medium-sized. Its target is not known. The clonotype comes from a human patient who had a liver transplant. Some T cells may be graft donor cells. The V call is TRBV18, the J call TRBJ2-5; no clear D gene. CDR3 protein: CASSRLGMSQETQYF. CDR3 nucleotide sequence: TGTGCCAGCTCACGCCTCGGTATGTCCCAAGAGACCCAGTACTTC.